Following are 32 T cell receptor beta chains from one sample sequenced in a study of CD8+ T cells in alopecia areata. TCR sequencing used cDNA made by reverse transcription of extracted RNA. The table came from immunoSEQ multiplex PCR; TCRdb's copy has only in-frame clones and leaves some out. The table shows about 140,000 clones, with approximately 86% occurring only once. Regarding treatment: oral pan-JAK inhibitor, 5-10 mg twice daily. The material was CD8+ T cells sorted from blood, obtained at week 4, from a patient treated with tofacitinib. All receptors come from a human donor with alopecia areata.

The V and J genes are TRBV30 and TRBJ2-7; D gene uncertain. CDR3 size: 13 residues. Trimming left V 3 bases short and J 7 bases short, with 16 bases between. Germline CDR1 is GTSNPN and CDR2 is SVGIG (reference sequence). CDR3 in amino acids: CAWSRTPTREQYF. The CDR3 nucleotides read TGTGCCTGGAGCCGGACCCCAACGAGGGAGCAGTACTTC. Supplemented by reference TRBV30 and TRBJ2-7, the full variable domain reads SQTIHQWPATLVQPVGSPLSLECTVEGTSNPNLYWYRQAAGRGLQLLFYSVGIGQISSEVPQNLSASRPQDRQFILSSKKLLLSDSGFYLCAWSRTPTREQYFGPGTRLTVT.

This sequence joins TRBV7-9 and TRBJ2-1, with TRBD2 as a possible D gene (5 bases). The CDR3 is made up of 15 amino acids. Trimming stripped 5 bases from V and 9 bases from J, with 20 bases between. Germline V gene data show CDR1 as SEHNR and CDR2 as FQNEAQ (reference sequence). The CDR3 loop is CASSVMSGPLGEQFF. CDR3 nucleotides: TGTGCCAGCAGCGTAATGAGCGGACCCCTCGGTGAGCAGTTCTTC.

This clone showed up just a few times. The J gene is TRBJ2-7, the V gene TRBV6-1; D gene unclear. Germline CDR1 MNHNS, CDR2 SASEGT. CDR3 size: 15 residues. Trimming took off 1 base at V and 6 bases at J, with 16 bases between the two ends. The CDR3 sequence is CASSEVSGTSSEQYF. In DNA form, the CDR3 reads TGTGCCAGCAGTGAAGTGTCAGGTACTTCCAGCGAGCAGTACTTC.

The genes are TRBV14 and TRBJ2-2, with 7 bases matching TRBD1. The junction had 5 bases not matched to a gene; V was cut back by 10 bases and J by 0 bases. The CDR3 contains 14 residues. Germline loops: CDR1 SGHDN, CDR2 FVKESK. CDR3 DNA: TGTGCCACGGAGACAGGGACGAACACCGGGGAGCTGTTTTTT. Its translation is CATETGTNTGELFF.

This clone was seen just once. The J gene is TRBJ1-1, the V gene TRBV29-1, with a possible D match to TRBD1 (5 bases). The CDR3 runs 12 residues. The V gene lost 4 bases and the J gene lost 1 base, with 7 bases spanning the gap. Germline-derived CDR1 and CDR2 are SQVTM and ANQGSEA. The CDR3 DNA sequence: TGCAGCGTTGTTGGGACGAACACTGAAGCTTTCTTT. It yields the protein CSVVGTNTEAFF.

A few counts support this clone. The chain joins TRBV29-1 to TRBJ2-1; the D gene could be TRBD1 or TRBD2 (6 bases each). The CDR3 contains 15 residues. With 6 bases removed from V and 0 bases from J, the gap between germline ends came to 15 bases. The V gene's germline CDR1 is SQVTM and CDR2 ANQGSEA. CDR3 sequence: CSVPVWGASYNEQFF. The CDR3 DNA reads TGCAGCGTCCCCGTGTGGGGGGCCTCCTACAATGAGCAGTTCTTC.

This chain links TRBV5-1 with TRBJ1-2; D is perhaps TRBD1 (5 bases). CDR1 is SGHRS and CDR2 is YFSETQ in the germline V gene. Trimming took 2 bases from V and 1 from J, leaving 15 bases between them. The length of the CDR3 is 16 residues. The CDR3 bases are TGCGCCAGCAGCTTAGGGCAGGGTCTTGATAACTATGGCTACACCTTC. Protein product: CASSLGQGLDNYGYTF. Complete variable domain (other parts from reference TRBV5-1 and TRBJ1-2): KAGVTQTPRYLIKTRGQQVTLSCSPISGHRSVSWYQQTPGQGLQFLFEYFSETQRNKGNFPGRFSGRQFSNSRSEMNVSTLELGDSALYLCASSLGQGLDNYGYTFGSGTRLTVV.

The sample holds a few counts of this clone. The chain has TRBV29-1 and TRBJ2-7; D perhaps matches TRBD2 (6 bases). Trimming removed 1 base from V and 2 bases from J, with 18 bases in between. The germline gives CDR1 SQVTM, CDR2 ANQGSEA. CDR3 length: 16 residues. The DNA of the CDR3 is TGCAGCGTTGAAGGCCCCGGCCGCTCGGGAGCCTACGAGCAGTACTTC. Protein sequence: CSVEGPGRSGAYEQYF.

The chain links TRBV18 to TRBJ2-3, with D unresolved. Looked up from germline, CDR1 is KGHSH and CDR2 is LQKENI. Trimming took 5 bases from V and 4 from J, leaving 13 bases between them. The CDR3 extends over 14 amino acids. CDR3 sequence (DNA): TGTGCCAGCTCATCTCGTGAAGCCGCAGATACGCAGTATTTT. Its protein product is CASSSREAADTQYF.

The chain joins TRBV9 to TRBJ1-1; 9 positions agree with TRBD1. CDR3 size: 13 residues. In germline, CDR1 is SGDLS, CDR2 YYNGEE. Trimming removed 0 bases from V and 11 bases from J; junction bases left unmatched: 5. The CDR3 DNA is TGTGCCAGCAGCGTAGAGGGACAGGGAGCGGCTTTCTTT. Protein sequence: CASSVEGQGAAFF.

CDR3 in amino acids: CASSLGDRAFF. The DNA for the CDR3 is TGTGCCAGCAGTTTAGGAGATAGAGCTTTCTTT. This chain links TRBV27 with TRBJ1-1; D not certain. The germline V and J ends were trimmed by 2 bases and 10 bases, with 8 bases remaining between them. Germline assignment: CDR1 MNHEY and CDR2 SMNVEV (reference sequence). CDR3 length equals 11 residues.

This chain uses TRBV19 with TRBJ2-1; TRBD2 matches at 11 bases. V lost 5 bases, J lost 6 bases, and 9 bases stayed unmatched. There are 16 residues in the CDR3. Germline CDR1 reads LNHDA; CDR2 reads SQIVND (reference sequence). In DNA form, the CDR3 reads TGTGCCAGTAGTTTAACACTAGCGGGAGACGGCAATGAGCAGTTCTTC. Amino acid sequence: CASSLTLAGDGNEQFF.

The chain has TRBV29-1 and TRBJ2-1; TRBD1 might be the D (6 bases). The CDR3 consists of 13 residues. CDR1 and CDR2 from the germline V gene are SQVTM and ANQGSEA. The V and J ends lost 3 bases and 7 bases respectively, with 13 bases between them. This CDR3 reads CSVESGEWNEQFF. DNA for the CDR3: TGCAGCGTTGAGTCAGGGGAGTGGAATGAGCAGTTCTTC.

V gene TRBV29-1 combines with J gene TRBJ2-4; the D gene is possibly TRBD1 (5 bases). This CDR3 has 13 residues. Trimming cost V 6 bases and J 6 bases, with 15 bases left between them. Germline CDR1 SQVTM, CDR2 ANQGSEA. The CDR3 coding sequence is TGCAGCGTCGCAAAGGACAATTTAAACATTCAGTACTTC. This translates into CSVAKDNLNIQYF.

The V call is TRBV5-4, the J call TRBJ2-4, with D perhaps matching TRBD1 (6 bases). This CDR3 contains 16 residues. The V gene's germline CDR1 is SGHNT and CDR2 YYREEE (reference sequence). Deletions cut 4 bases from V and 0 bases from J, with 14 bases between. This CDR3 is CASSPHRAGAKNIQYF. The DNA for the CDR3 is TGTGCCAGCAGCCCTCACAGGGCGGGAGCCAAAAACATTCAGTACTTC.

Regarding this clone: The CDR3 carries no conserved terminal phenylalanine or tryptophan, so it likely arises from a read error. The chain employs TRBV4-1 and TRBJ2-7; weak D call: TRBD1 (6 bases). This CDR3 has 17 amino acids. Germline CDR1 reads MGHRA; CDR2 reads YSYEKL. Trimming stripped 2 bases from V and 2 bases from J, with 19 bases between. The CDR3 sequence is CASSQLITGTSAYEQYL. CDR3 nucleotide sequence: TGCGCCAGCAGCCAACTAATAACCGGGACATCAGCCTACGAGCAGTACCTC.

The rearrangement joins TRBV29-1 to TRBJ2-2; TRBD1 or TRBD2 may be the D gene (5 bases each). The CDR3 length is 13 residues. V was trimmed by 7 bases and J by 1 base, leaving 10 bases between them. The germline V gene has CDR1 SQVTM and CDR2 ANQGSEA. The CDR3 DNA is TGCAGCGCTAGGGACCAGAACACCGGGGAGCTGTTTTTT. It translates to CSARDQNTGELFF.

The CDR3 sequence is CASSLALTGGGTEAFF. The DNA of the CDR3 is TGCGCCAGCAGCTTGGCGCTAACAGGGGGAGGCACTGAAGCTTTCTTT. This chain connects TRBV5-1 to TRBJ1-1; 8 bases are a match to TRBD1. This CDR3 contains 16 residues. V dropped 0 bases and J dropped 4; count of bases not matched to a gene: 8. Germline assignment: CDR1 SGHRS and CDR2 YFSETQ.

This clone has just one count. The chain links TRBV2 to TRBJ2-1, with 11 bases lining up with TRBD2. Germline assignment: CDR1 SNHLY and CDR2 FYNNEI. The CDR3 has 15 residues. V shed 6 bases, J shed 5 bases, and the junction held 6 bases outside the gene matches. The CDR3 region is CASSPGTSGDNEQFF. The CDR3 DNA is TGTGCCAGCAGCCCCGGGACTAGCGGCGACAATGAGCAGTTCTTC.

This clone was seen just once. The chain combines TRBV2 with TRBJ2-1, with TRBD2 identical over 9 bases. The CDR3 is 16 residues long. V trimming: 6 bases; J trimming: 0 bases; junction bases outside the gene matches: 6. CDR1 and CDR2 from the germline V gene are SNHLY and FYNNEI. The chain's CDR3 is CASSPPSGVSYNEQFF. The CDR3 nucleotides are TGTGCCAGCAGCCCTCCTAGCGGGGTCTCCTACAATGAGCAGTTCTTC.

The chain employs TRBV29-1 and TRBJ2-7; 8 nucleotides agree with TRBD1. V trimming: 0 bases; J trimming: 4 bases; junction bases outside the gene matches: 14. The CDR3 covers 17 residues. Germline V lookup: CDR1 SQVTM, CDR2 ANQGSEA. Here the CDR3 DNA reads TGCAGCGTTGAAGATCGTGGGACAGGACAGTCAAATTACGAGCAGTACTTC. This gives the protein CSVEDRGTGQSNYEQYF.

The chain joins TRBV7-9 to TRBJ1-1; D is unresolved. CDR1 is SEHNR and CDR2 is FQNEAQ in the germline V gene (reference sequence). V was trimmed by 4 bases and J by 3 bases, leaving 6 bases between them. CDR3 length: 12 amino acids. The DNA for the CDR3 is TGTGCCAGCAGCTACAGTTACACTGAAGCTTTCTTT. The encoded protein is CASSYSYTEAFF.

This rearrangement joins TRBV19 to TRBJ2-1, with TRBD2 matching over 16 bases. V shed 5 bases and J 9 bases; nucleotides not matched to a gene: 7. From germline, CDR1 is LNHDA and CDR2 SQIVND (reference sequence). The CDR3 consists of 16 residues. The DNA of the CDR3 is TGTGCCAGTAGTCCGGCGGGACTAGCGGGAGGGACTGAGCAGTTCTTC. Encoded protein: CASSPAGLAGGTEQFF.

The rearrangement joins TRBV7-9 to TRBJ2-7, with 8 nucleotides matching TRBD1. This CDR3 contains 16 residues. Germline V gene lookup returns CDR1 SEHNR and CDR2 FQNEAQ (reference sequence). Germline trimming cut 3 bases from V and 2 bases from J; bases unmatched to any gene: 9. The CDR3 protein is CASSFPLTGATYEQYF. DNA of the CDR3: TGTGCCAGCAGCTTCCCGCTGACAGGGGCCACCTACGAGCAGTACTTC.

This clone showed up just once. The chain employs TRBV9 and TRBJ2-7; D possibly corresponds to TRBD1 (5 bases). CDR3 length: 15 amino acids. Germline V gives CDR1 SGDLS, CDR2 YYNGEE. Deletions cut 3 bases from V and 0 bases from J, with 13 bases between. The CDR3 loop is CASSALQESSYEQYF. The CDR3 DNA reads TGTGCCAGCAGCGCTTTACAGGAGAGCTCCTACGAGCAGTACTTC. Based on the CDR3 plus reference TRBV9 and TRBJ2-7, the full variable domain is DSGVTQTPKHLITATGQRVTLRCSPRSGDLSVYWYQQSLDQGLQFLIQYYNGEERAKGNILERFSAQQFPDLHSELNLSSLELGDSALYFCASSALQESSYEQYFGPGTRLTVT.

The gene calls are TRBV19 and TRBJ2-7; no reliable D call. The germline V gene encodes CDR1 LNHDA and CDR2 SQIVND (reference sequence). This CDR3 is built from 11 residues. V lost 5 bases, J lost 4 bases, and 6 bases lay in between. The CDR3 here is CASSEGYEQYF. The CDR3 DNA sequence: TGTGCCAGTAGTGAAGGATACGAGCAGTACTTC.

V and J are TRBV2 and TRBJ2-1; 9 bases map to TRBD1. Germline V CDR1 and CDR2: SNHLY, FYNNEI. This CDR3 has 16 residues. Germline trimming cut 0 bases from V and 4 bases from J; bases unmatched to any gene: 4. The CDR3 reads CASSEARDRVYNEQFF. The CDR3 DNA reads TGTGCCAGCAGTGAAGCGCGGGACAGGGTGTACAATGAGCAGTTCTTC.

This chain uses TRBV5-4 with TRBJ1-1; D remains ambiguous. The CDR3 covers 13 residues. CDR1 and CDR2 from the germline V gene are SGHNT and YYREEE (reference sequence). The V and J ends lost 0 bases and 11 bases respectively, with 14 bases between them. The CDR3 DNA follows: TGTGCCAGCAGCTTGGGTGGAGCGATGTATGCTTTCTTT. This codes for CASSLGGAMYAFF.

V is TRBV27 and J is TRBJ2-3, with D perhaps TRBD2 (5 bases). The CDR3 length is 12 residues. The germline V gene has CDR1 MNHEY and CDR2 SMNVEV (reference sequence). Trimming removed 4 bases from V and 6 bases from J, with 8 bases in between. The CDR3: CASSWRADTQYF. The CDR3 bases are TGTGCCAGCAGTTGGCGGGCGGATACGCAGTATTTT.

CDR3 in amino acids: CSVEDSGYEQYF. Written as DNA, the CDR3 is TGCAGCGTTGAAGATTCCGGCTACGAGCAGTACTTC. This chain links TRBV29-1 with TRBJ2-7, with D hard to call. The CDR3 covers 12 residues. Germline V gives CDR1 SQVTM, CDR2 ANQGSEA. Between the trimmed V and J ends, which lost 0 bases and 3 bases, there was a span of 6 bases.

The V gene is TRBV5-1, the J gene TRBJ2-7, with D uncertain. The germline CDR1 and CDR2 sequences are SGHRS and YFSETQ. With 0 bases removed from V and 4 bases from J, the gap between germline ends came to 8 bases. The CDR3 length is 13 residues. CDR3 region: CASSLETEYEQYF. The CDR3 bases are TGCGCCAGCAGCTTGGAGACGGAGTACGAGCAGTACTTC. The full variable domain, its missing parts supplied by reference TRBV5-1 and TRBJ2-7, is KAGVTQTPRYLIKTRGQQVTLSCSPISGHRSVSWYQQTPGQGLQFLFEYFSETQRNKGNFPGRFSGRQFSNSRSEMNVSTLELGDSALYLCASSLETEYEQYFGPGTRLTVT.

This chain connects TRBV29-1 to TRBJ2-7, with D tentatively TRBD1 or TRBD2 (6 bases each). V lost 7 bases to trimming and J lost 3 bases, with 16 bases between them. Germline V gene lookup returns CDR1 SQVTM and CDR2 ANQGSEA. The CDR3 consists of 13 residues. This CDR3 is CSGLGGNGYEQYF. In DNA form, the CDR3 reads TGCAGCGGATTGGGGGGCAATGGCTACGAGCAGTACTTC.